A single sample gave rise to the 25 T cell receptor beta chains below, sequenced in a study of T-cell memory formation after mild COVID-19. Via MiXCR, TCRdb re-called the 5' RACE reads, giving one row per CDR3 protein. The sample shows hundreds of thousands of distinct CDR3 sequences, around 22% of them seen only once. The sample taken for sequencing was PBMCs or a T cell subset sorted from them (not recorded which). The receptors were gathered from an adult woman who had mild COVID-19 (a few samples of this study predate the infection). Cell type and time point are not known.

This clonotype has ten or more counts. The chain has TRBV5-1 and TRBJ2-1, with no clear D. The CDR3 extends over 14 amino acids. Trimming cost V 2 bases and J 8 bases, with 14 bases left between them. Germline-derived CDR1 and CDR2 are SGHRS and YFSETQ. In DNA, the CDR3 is TGCGCCAGCAGCTTAGGGTTACGAGGCGATGAGCAGTTCTTC. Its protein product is CASSLGLRGDEQFF.

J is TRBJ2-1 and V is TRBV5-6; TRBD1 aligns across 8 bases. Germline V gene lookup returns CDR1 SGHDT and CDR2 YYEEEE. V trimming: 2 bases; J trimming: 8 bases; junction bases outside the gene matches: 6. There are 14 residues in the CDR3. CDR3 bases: TGTGCCAGCAGCTTCCGGACAGGGTACGATGAGCAGTTCTTC. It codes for CASSFRTGYDEQFF. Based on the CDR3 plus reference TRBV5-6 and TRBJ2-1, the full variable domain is DAGVTQSPTHLIKTRGQQVTLRCSPKSGHDTVSWYQQALGQGPQFIFQYYEEEERQRGNFPDRFSGHQFPNYSSELNVNALLLGDSALYLCASSFRTGYDEQFFGPGTRLTVL.

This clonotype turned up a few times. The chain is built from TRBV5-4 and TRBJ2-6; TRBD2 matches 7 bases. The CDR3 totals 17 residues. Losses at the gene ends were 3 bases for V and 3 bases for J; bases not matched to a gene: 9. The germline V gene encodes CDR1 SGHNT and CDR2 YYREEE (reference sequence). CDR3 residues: CASSSFGGRSGANVLTF. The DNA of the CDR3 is TGTGCCAGCAGCTCGTTCGGGGGGAGAAGTGGGGCCAACGTCCTGACTTTC. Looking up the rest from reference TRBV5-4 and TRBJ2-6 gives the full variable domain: ETGVTQSPTHLIKTRGQQVTLRCSSQSGHNTVSWYQQALGQGPQFIFQYYREEENGRGNFPPRFSGLQFPNYSSELNVNALELDDSALYLCASSSFGGRSGANVLTFGAGSRLTVL.

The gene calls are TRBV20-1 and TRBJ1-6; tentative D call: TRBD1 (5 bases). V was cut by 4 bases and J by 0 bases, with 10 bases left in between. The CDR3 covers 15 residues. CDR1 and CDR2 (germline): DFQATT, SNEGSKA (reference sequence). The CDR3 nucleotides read TGCAGTGCTATCGACAGCAGCTCCTATAATTCACCCCTCCACTTT. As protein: CSAIDSSSYNSPLHF.

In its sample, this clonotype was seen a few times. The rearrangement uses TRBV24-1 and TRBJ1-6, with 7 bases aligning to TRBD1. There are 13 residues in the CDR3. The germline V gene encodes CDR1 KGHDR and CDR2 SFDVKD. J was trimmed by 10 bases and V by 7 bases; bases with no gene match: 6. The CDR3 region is CATRKGAGSPLHF. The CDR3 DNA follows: TGTGCCACCAGAAAGGGGGCTGGATCACCCCTCCACTTT.

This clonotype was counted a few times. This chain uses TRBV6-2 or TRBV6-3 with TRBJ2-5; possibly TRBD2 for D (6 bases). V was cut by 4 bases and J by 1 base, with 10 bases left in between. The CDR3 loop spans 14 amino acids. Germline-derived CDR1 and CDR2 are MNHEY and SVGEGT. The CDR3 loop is CASSSQGLQETQYF. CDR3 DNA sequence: TGTGCCAGCAGTTCTCAGGGACTCCAAGAGACCCAGTACTTC.

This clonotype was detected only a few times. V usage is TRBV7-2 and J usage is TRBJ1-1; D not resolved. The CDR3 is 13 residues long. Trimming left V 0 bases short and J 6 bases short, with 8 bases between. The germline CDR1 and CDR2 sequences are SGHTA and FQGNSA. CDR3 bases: TGTGCCAGCAGCTTAGCGGCCTCCGCTGAAGCTTTCTTT. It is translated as CASSLAASAEAFF.

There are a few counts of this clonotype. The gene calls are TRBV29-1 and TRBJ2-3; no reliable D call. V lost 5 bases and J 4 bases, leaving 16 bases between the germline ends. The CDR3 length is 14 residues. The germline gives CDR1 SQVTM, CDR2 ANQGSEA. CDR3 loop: CSVRATYGSDTQYF. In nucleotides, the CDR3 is TGCAGCGTTAGGGCAACCTACGGGTCAGATACGCAGTATTTT.

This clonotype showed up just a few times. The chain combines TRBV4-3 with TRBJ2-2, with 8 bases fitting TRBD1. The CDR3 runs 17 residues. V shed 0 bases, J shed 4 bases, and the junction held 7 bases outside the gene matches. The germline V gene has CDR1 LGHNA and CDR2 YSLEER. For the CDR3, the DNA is TGCGCCAGCAGCCAAGATTGGGGACAGGATCCCACCGGGGAGCTGTTTTTT. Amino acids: CASSQDWGQDPTGELFF.

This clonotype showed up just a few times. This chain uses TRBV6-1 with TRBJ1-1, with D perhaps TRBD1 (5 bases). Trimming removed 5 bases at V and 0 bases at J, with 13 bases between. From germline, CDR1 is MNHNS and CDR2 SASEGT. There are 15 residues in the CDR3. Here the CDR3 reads CASSMGDSLNTEAFF. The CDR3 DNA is TGTGCCAGCAGTATGGGAGACAGCTTGAACACTGAAGCTTTCTTT.

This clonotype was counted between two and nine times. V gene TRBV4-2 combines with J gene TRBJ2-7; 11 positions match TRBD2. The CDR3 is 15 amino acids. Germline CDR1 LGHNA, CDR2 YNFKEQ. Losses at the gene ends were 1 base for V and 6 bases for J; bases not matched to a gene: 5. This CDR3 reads CASSQGSGRAFEQYF. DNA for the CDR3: TGTGCCAGCAGCCAAGGTAGCGGGAGGGCCTTCGAGCAGTACTTC.

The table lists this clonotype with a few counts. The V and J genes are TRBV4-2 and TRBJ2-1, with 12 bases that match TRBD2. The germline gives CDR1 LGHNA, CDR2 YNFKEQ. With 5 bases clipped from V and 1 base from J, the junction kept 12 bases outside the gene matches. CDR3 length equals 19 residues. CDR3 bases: TGTGCCAGCAGCAAAGGGACTAGCGGGCGACCGAGTTCCTACAATGAGCAGTTCTTC. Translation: CASSKGTSGRPSSYNEQFF.

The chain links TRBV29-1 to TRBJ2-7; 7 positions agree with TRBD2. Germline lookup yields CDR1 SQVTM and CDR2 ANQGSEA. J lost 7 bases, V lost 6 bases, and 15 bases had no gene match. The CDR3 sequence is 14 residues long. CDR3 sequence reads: CSVTDSVFGGEQYF. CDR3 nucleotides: TGCAGCGTGACAGACAGCGTGTTCGGGGGGGAGCAGTACTTC.

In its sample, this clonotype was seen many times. Written as DNA, the CDR3 is TGCGCCAGCAGCTCAGGGACAGGGTCCAACACCGGGGAGCTGTTTTTT. Translating gives CASSSGTGSNTGELFF. This sequence joins TRBV5-1 and TRBJ2-2; TRBD1 aligns across 9 bases. Looked up from germline, CDR1 is SGHRS and CDR2 is YFSETQ. The CDR3 consists of 16 residues. The junction had 5 bases not matched to a gene; V was cut back by 3 bases and J by 2 bases. Drawing the rest from reference TRBV5-1 and TRBJ2-2, the complete variable domain is KAGVTQTPRYLIKTRGQQVTLSCSPISGHRSVSWYQQTPGQGLQFLFEYFSETQRNKGNFPGRFSGRQFSNSRSEMNVSTLELGDSALYLCASSSGTGSNTGELFFGEGSRLTVL.

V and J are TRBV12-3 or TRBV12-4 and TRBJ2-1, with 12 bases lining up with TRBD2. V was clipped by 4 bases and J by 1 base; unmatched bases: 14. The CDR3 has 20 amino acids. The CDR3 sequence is CASSSPYLAGGPGSYNEQFF. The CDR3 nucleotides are TGTGCCAGCAGTTCCCCCTATCTAGCGGGGGGGCCTGGGTCCTACAATGAGCAGTTCTTC.

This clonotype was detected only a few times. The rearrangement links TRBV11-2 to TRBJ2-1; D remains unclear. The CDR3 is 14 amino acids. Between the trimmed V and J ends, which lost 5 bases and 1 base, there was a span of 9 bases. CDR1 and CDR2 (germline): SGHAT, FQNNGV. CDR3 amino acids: CASSPQVSYNEQFF. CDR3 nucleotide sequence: TGTGCCAGCAGCCCTCAAGTGTCCTACAATGAGCAGTTCTTC.

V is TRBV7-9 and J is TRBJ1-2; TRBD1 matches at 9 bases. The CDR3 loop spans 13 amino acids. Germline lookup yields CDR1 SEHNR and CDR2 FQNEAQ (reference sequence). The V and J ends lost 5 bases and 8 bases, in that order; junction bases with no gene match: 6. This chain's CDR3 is CASSRQGVRGYTF. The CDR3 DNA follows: TGTGCCAGCAGCCGACAGGGGGTCAGGGGCTACACCTTC.

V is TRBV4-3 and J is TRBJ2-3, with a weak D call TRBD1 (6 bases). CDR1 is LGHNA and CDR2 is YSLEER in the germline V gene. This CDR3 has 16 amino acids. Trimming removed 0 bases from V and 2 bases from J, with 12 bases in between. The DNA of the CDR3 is TGCGCCAGCAGCCAAGATCTTTTGGGGGCCACAGATACGCAGTATTTT. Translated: CASSQDLLGATDTQYF.

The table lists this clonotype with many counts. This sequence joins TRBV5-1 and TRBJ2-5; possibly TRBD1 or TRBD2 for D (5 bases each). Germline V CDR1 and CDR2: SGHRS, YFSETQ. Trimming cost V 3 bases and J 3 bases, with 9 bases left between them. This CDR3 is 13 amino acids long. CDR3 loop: CASSWGWEETQYF. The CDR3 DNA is TGCGCCAGCAGCTGGGGGTGGGAAGAGACCCAGTACTTC.

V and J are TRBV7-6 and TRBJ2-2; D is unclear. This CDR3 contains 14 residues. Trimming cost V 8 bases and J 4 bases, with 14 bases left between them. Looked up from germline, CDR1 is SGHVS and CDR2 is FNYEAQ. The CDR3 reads CASATDGSTGELFF. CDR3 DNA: TGTGCCAGCGCAACGGACGGATCCACCGGGGAGCTGTTTTTT.

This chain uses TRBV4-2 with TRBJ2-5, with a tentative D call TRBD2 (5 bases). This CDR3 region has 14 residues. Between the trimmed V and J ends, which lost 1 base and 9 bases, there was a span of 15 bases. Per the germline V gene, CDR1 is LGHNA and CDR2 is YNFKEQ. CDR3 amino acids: CASSQAARISAQYF. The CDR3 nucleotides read TGTGCCAGCAGCCAAGCGGCCAGAATTAGCGCCCAGTACTTC.

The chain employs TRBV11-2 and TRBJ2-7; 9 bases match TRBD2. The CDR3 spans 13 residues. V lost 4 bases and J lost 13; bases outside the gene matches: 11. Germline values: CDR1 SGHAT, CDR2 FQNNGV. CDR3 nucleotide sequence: TGTGCCAGCAGCTCCCTAGCGGGACCACTGTCTTACTTC. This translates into CASSSLAGPLSYF.

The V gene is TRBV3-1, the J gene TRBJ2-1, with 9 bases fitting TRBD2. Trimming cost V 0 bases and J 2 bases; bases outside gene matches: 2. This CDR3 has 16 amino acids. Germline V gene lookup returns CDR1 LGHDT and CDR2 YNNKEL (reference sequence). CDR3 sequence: CASSQDPSGTYNEQFF. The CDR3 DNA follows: TGTGCCAGCAGCCAAGACCCTAGCGGGACCTACAATGAGCAGTTCTTC.

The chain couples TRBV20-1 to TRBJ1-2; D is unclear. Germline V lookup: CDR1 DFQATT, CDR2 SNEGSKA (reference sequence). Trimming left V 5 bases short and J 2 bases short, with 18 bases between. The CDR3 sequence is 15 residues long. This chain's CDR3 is CSAGWVRRFNYGYTF. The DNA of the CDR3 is TGCAGTGCTGGCTGGGTGCGGAGATTCAACTATGGCTACACCTTC.

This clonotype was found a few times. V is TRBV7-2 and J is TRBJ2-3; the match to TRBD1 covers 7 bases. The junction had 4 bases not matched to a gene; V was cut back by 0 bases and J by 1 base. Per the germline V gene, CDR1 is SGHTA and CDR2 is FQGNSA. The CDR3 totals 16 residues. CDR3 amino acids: CASSLAPGTGTDTQYF. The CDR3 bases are TGTGCCAGCAGCTTAGCGCCCGGGACAGGCACAGATACGCAGTATTTT.